This T cell receptor beta chain was retrieved from a study of blood T cell repertoires in COVID-19. Looking at the study overall: Acute-phase and convalescent COVID-19 samples originated in the United States, Italy and Spain. T cells, B-cell-depleted T cells, or PBMCs supplied cDNA or gDNA.

This CDR3 has 13 residues. Germline CDR1 MGHDK, CDR2 SYGVNS. J lost 0 bases, V lost 8 bases, and 1 base had no gene match. In the original analysis: Researchers report that nucleated cell counts were estimated from reference gene primer amplification. The assay was immunoSEQ multiplex PCR, and TCRdb's table has in-frame clones only and misses some. Clone size and the V and J calls come from that table; the DNA yielded D and trimming. The table includes roughly 250,000 clones, more than 75% detected once. For this clone: Other nucleotide sequences from this sample produce the same CDR3.

The TCR originated in a man in his forties who had recovered from COVID-19. The V call is TRBV25-1, the J call TRBJ2-7, with 10 positions matching TRBD2. The sequenced material came from peripheral blood. CDR3 nucleotides: TGTGCCAGCCGGACTAGCGGCTCCTACGAGCAGTACTTC. It translates to CASRTSGSYEQYF.